This is a list of T cell receptor beta chains from one sample in a study of blood T cells in healthy people across ages. Using its own MiXCR run on the 5' RACE reads, TCRdb lists one record per CDR3 protein. The repertoire consists of fewer than 1 million distinct CDR3 sequences, with approximately 48% occurring once and the leading ten covering nearly 20%. The sample taken for sequencing was blood. The source of these receptors is a man aged 60-69 years in good health. CDR3s include the opening cysteine and the closing phenylalanine or tryptophan. D genes are given only for firm matches. For some rows the clone size is stated as once, few or many, or as a class when expanded; others skip it.

clone_size | j_call | d_call | v_call | cdr3_nt | cdr3_aa
. | TRBJ2-1 | TRBD2 | TRBV5-5 | TGTGCCAGCAGCTTGGGGACTAGCGGGACCAATGAGCAGTTCTTC | CASSLGTSGTNEQFF
few | TRBJ1-1 | . | TRBV11-1 | TGTGCCAGCAGCTATCCGGGTTTGTCATCGGACGCTGAAGCTTTCTTT | CASSYPGLSSDAEAFF
once | TRBJ2-7 | TRBD1 | TRBV5-1 | TGCGCCAGCAGCTCCGGACAGGGGGCGGGGGACATTCAGCACTTC | CASSSGQGAGDIQHF
. | TRBJ1-5 | . | TRBV18 | TGTGCCAGCTCACGAGGAGGGGAATATAGCAATCAGCCCCAGCATTTT | CASSRGGEYSNQPQHF
few | TRBJ1-5 | . | TRBV21-1 | TGTGCCAGCAGCAATACGGACAGGGAGAATCAGCCCCAGCATTTT | CASSNTDRENQPQHF
few | TRBJ2-1 | TRBD2 | TRBV7-2 | TGTGCCAGCAGCCCACCCCTGCTAGCGGGGGGGAGCTCCTACAATGAGCAGTTCTTC | CASSPPLLAGGSSYNEQFF
few | TRBJ1-4 | . | TRBV5-1 | TGCGCCAGCAGCTTTAACACAGTGGGAGGGATAGAAAAACTGTTTTTT | CASSFNTVGGIEKLFF
. | TRBJ2-1 | . | TRBV12-3/TRBV12-4 | TGTGCCAGCAGTTCCGCTTATGAGCAGTTCTTC | CASSSAYEQFF
. | TRBJ2-1 | . | TRBV5-4 | TGTGCCAGCAGCTTTAGGGTGGGTGAGCAGTTCTTC | CASSFRVGEQFF
few | TRBJ2-4 | TRBD2 | TRBV2 | TGTGCCAGCAGTGACGTGACTAGCGGGGGACTAGCCAAAAACACTCAGTACTTC | CASSDVTSGGLAKNTQYF
few | TRBJ1-2 | . | TRBV7-9 | TGTGCCAGCAGCTTTTTATCAGGGGTTAACTATGGCTACACCTTC | CASSFLSGVNYGYTF
. | TRBJ1-1 | TRBD1 | TRBV20-1 | TGCAGTGTCCGACAGGGGGGAAGGACTGAAGCTTTCTTT | CSVRQGGRTEAFF
many | TRBJ2-7 | TRBD2 | TRBV29-1 | TGCAGCGCGGCCGGGGGGGCTTCCTACGAGCAGTACTTC | CSAAGGASYEQYF
. | TRBJ1-5 | . | TRBV16 | TGTGCCAGCAGCCAAGACTACGGTAATCAGCCCCAGCATTTT | CASSQDYGNQPQHF
. | TRBJ2-2 | TRBD2 | TRBV4-2 | TGTGCCAGCAGCCAGGCAACTAGCGGGGGGAACACCGGGGAGCTGTTTTTT | CASSQATSGGNTGELFF
. | TRBJ2-7 | TRBD2 | TRBV12-3/TRBV12-4 | TGTGCCAGCAGTCCTCGTGATAGCGGGGCCTACGAGCAGTACTTC | CASSPRDSGAYEQYF
once | TRBJ1-4 | TRBD1 | TRBV6-4 | TGTGCCAGCAGTGACCAGGGACAGGCAACTAATGAAAAACTGTTTTTT | CASSDQGQATNEKLFF
. | TRBJ1-2 | TRBD1 | TRBV6-6 | TGTGCCAGCAGTTACCCTGGACAGGGAGTAAACTATGGCTACACCTTC | CASSYPGQGVNYGYTF
. | TRBJ2-5 | TRBD1 | TRBV4-3 | TGCGCCAGCAGCCAAGAGACAGGGTGGGAGACCCAGTACTTC | CASSQETGWETQYF
. | TRBJ2-1 | TRBD2 | TRBV20-1 | TGCAGTGCTAGAGATCCTAGCGGGGGCCCTGATGAGCAGTTCTTC | CSARDPSGGPDEQFF
few | TRBJ2-7 | . | TRBV5-1 | TGCGCCAGCAGCTTTCGGGACCCGGGTTACGAGCAGTACTTC | CASSFRDPGYEQYF
. | TRBJ2-1 | . | TRBV6-2/TRBV6-3 | TGTGCCAGCAGCCTCCGGACATTTTCAGAAAATGAGCAGTTCTTC | CASSLRTFSENEQFF
. | TRBJ2-7 | . | TRBV18 | TGTGCCAGCTCACCTTCGGCAGGGTTTAGTGAGCAGTACTTC | CASSPSAGFSEQYF
few | TRBJ2-7 | TRBD1 | TRBV12-3/TRBV12-4 | TGTGCCAGCAGTTTTGGGACAGCCATGTACGAGCAGTACTTC | CASSFGTAMYEQYF
. | TRBJ2-2 | . | TRBV4-3 | TGCGCCAGTAGCCAAGAACATGTAGCGAACACCGGGGAGCTGTTTTTT | CASSQEHVANTGELFF
few | TRBJ2-5 | TRBD1 | TRBV6-2/TRBV6-3 | TGTGCCAGCAGTTACCGAGACAGGGTAGGAGAGACCCAGTACTTC | CASSYRDRVGETQYF
. | TRBJ2-7 | TRBD1 | TRBV28 | TGTGCCAGCAGTCTCCTCGGGACAGGGGCCTACGAGCAGTACTTC | CASSLLGTGAYEQYF
few | TRBJ2-3 | . | TRBV9 | TGTGCCAGCAGCGTCCAGCGGGGCACAGATACGCAGTATTTT | CASSVQRGTDTQYF
. | TRBJ1-2 | TRBD1 | TRBV12-3/TRBV12-4 | TGTGCCAGCAGGGGGACAGGGCGCGGCTATGGCTACACCTTC | CASRGTGRGYGYTF
. | TRBJ2-1 | . | TRBV6-2/TRBV6-3 | TGTGCCAGCAGTTACTCAAGGGGATCCCCTTACAATGAGCAGTTCTTC | CASSYSRGSPYNEQFF
. | TRBJ1-2 | TRBD1 | TRBV19 | TGTGCCAGTAGTATCGGGACAGCCTATGGCTACACCTTC | CASSIGTAYGYTF
few | TRBJ2-7 | . | TRBV4-1 | TGCGCCAGCAGCCAAGATGAGTCCTCGGTTCGGCTCGAGCAGTACTTC | CASSQDESSVRLEQYF
. | TRBJ2-3 | . | TRBV18 | TGTGCCAGCTCACACCGGACCTCCACAGATACGCAGTATTTT | CASSHRTSTDTQYF
. | TRBJ1-6 | . | TRBV6-2/TRBV6-3 | TGTGCCAGCAGTTCGGTCCAGGGAAATTCACCCCTCCACTTT | CASSSVQGNSPLHF
few | TRBJ2-4 | . | TRBV15 | TGTGCCACCAGCAAGGGAGCTAGTTCGAACATTCAGTACTTC | CATSKGASSNIQYF
few | TRBJ2-5 | . | TRBV5-1 | TGCGCCAGCAGCAGAAATTCAATGAGAGCCACCCAGGAGACCCAGTACTTC | CASSRNSMRATQETQYF
. | TRBJ1-5 | TRBD1 | TRBV7-2 | TGTGCCAGCAGCTTATGGTCCAGGGGGCCGGATCAGCCCCAGCATTTT | CASSLWSRGPDQPQHF
. | TRBJ2-7 | . | TRBV5-6 | TGTGCCAGCAGCTTACGACAGGACGTTACCTACGAGCAGTACTTC | CASSLRQDVTYEQYF
. | TRBJ2-3 | TRBD2 | TRBV18 | TGTGCCAGCTCACCAGATGCCGGGGGGGCCCTCGTTACGCAGTATTTT | CASSPDAGGALVTQYF
few | TRBJ1-2 | . | TRBV5-1 | TGCGCCAGCAGCTTGCTATCAGGGTCAGATGGCTACACCTTC | CASSLLSGSDGYTF
many | TRBJ2-3 | . | TRBV20-1 | TGCAGTGCTAGTCGTAGGGCTAGCACAGATACGCAGTATTTT | CSASRRASTDTQYF
. | TRBJ2-4 | . | TRBV5-1 | TGCGCCAGCAGCTTCGGAGGTTTTGGCAAAAACATTCAGTACTTC | CASSFGGFGKNIQYF
. | TRBJ2-1 | . | TRBV7-9 | TGTGCCAGCAGCTTAGGGTCGAACTCCTACAATGAGCAGTTCTTC | CASSLGSNSYNEQFF
few | TRBJ2-7 | TRBD1 | TRBV4-1 | TGCGCCAGCAGCTCAGCCGGGACAGGGGGCTCCTACGAGCAGTACTTC | CASSSAGTGGSYEQYF
few | TRBJ2-5 | TRBD2 | TRBV20-1 | TGCAGTGCTAGACTAGCGGGGGCCCTCCTGGAAGAGACCCAGTACTTC | CSARLAGALLEETQYF
once | TRBJ2-2 | TRBD1 | TRBV5-1 | TGCGCCAGCACCCAGGGGGTACGGACCGGGGAGCTGTTTTTT | CASTQGVRTGELFF
. | TRBJ1-5 | . | TRBV30 | TGTGCCTGGAGTCTCATGAATCAGCCCCAGCATTTT | CAWSLMNQPQHF
few | TRBJ2-5 | TRBD1 | TRBV7-9 | TGTGCCAGCAGCTTAGTCCGGGACAGGGGGTCGAAGGAGCAGTACTTC | CASSLVRDRGSKEQYF
few | TRBJ2-1 | . | TRBV7-3 | TGTGCCAGCAGCTTAAACCCCAGGAGTAGATACAATGAGCAGTTCTTC | CASSLNPRSRYNEQFF
. | TRBJ1-1 | . | TRBV6-5 | TGTGCCAGCAGACCGCTATTCGAATTGGGGACTGAAGCTTTCTTT | CASRPLFELGTEAFF
. | TRBJ2-7 | TRBD1 | TRBV7-6 | TGTGCCAGCAGCATCGCCGGGACAGGGGGACGCGAGCAGTACTTC | CASSIAGTGGREQYF
. | TRBJ1-2 | TRBD1 | TRBV29-1 | TGCAGCGTCGGGACAGGGATTAACTATGGCTACACCTTC | CSVGTGINYGYTF
few | TRBJ2-1 | . | TRBV14 | TGTGCCAGCAGCCAAGTACAGTGGATGAATGAGCAGTTCTTC | CASSQVQWMNEQFF
. | TRBJ2-1 | . | TRBV5-4 | TGTGCCAGCAGGTCAAGCGGGGACAGACATGAGCAGTTCTTC | CASRSSGDRHEQFF
few | TRBJ2-5 | TRBD2 | TRBV28 | TGTGCCACCTTCGGGGGGGGGTCAGCTACCGGGACCCAGTACTTC | CATFGGGSATGTQYF
few | TRBJ2-3 | . | TRBV29-1 | TGCAGCGTTGAATTTGGGGGAAATACGCAGTATTTT | CSVEFGGNTQYF
. | TRBJ1-2 | . | TRBV10-3 | TGTGCCATCAGGGAAGACGGGAATTCTGGCTACACCTTC | CAIREDGNSGYTF
many | TRBJ2-7 | TRBD1 | TRBV29-1 | TGCAGCGCCGGACAGGGAGATTTGGGGGAGCAGTACTTC | CSAGQGDLGEQYF
. | TRBJ2-2 | TRBD1 | TRBV7-2 | TGTGCCAGCAGCAACAGGGGGCAGAACACCGGGGAGCTGTTTTTT | CASSNRGQNTGELFF
once | TRBJ2-7 | . | TRBV15 | TGTGCCACCAGCAGGGACCAAAGGGAATTGCCTTACGAGCAGTACTTC | CATSRDQRELPYEQYF